The 16 T cell receptor beta chains listed next were all sequenced from one sample in a study of blood T cell repertoires in COVID-19. Profiled with immunoSEQ multiplex PCR; TCRdb holds only in-frame clones, not every one. The sample comprises 200,000 to 300,000 clones, around 89% of which are singletons, and around 6.5% rests with the top ten. Sequences were obtained from peripheral blood. The receptors originated from a young woman with COVID-19, enrolled during active disease.

The chain uses TRBV5-1 and TRBJ1-4; maybe TRBD1 (5 bases). Trimming removed 3 bases at V and 0 bases at J, with 9 bases between. CDR3 size: 15 residues. The germline gives CDR1 SGHRS, CDR2 YFSETQ. CDR3 DNA sequence: TGCGCCAGCAGCTCGGGGGGATCAACTAATGAAAAACTGTTTTTT. Residues: CASSSGGSTNEKLFF.

The chain is built from TRBV14 and TRBJ1-1; TRBD1 is a possible D gene (5 bases). The CDR3 covers 15 residues. The V gene lost 2 bases and the J gene lost 1 base, with 11 bases spanning the gap. The germline V gene encodes CDR1 SGHDN and CDR2 FVKESK. The CDR3: CASSQRRGSNTEAFF. CDR3 sequence (DNA): TGTGCCAGCAGCCAAAGAAGGGGCTCGAACACTGAAGCTTTCTTT.

The chain is built from TRBV18 and TRBJ2-3, with D possibly matching TRBD2 (6 bases). V was clipped by 0 bases and J by 2 bases, with 12 bases between them. The CDR3 covers 16 residues. From germline, CDR1 is KGHSH and CDR2 LQKENI. The CDR3 nucleotides are TGTGCCAGCTCACCACCGCGGGACGGACTCACAGATACGCAGTATTTT. Amino acid sequence: CASSPPRDGLTDTQYF.

This sequence joins TRBV12-3 or TRBV12-4 and TRBJ1-4, with 7 bases matching TRBD1. CDR3 length: 12 amino acids. J lost 8 bases, V lost 6 bases, and 3 bases had no gene match. CDR3 region: CASRMTGEKLFF. The CDR3 DNA is TGTGCCAGCAGAATGACAGGGGAAAAACTGTTTTTT.

This chain connects TRBV5-8 to TRBJ2-5; TRBD2 is a possible D gene (5 bases). CDR1 SGHTS and CDR2 YDEGEE come from the germline V gene. The V end was cut by 0 bases, the J end by 2 bases, with 11 bases between. The CDR3 sequence is 15 residues long. For the CDR3, the DNA is TGTGCCAGCAGCTTGGGGCCAGCGGCACAAGAGACCCAGTACTTC. Protein sequence: CASSLGPAAQETQYF.

J is TRBJ2-2 and V is TRBV11-2; D remains ambiguous. Germline CDR1 is SGHAT and CDR2 is FQNNGV. The germline V and J ends were trimmed by 3 bases and 0 bases, with 8 bases remaining between them. CDR3 size: 15 residues. The CDR3 nucleotides read TGTGCCAGCAGCTTTCATTCAGCGAACACCGGGGAGCTGTTTTTT. This translates into CASSFHSANTGELFF.

The chain recombines TRBV11-2 with TRBJ1-1; 7 nucleotides match TRBD1. CDR3 size: 14 residues. J lost 6 bases, V lost 7 bases, and 11 bases had no gene match. Germline CDR1 SGHAT, CDR2 FQNNGV. CDR3 bases: TGTGCCAGCACATTAGGGGGCGCGAGATCTGAAGCTTTCTTT. It translates to CASTLGGARSEAFF.

The gene calls are TRBV28 and TRBJ2-2; D gene unclear. V shed 2 bases and J shed 1 base, with 8 bases lying between them. The CDR3 is made up of 15 amino acids. Per the germline V gene, CDR1 is MDHEN and CDR2 is SYDVKM. The CDR3 DNA reads as TGTGCCAGCAGTTTAGGGCTGAAGAACACCGGGGAGCTGTTTTTT. It yields the protein CASSLGLKNTGELFF.

The chain joins TRBV6-2 or TRBV6-3 to TRBJ2-1, with 9 bases fitting TRBD1. V lost 2 bases, J lost 5 bases, and 1 base stayed unmatched. The CDR3 sequence is 14 residues long. Germline V gene sequence: CDR1 MNHEY, CDR2 SVGEGT. The CDR3 region has the DNA TGTGCCAGCAGTTACACAGGGGGCAACAATGAGCAGTTCTTC. Translation gives CASSYTGGNNEQFF.

This chain connects TRBV11-3 to TRBJ2-1, with D maybe TRBD2 (6 bases). The CDR3 length is 16 residues. V lost 4 bases, J lost 9 bases, and 22 bases lay in between. CDR1 is SGHNT, CDR2 YENEEA, per germline. Here the CDR3 reads CASSWYSGLPVSEQFF. In DNA form, the CDR3 reads TGTGCCAGCAGCTGGTATAGCGGTTTACCAGTCAGTGAGCAGTTCTTC.

This clone was seen a few times. This sequence joins TRBV7-9 and TRBJ2-7; D perhaps matches TRBD1 (5 bases). The CDR3 totals 16 residues. Germline CDR1 reads SEHNR; CDR2 reads FQNEAQ (reference sequence). V dropped 5 bases and J dropped 2 bases, with 19 bases sitting between them. The CDR3 protein is CASSPIGLRATYEQYF. The CDR3 DNA sequence: TGTGCCAGCAGCCCCATAGGGCTCAGGGCTACCTACGAGCAGTACTTC. Using reference TRBV7-9 and TRBJ2-7 for the parts outside the CDR3, the full variable domain is DTGVSQNPRHKITKRGQNVTFRCDPISEHNRLYWYRQTLGQGPEFLTYFQNEAQLEKSRLLSDRFSAERPKGSFSTLEIQRTEQGDSAMYLCASSPIGLRATYEQYFGPGTRLTVT.

The rearrangement joins TRBV11-2 to TRBJ2-7, with 8 bases aligning to TRBD1. This CDR3 is 15 amino acids long. The germline V gene encodes CDR1 SGHAT and CDR2 FQNNGV. The V and J ends lost 5 bases and 2 bases, in that order; junction bases with no gene match: 8. CDR3 DNA: TGTGCCAGCAGCAGAGGGAGGACAGGGACCTACGAGCAGTACGTC. Translation: CASSRGRTGTYEQYV.

The V and J genes are TRBV18 and TRBJ1-5; tentative D call: TRBD1 (5 bases). Germline assignment: CDR1 KGHSH and CDR2 LQKENI. The CDR3 is 15 amino acids. Deletions cut 6 bases from V and 6 bases from J, with 18 bases between. Here the CDR3 reads CASSSGTPGGQPQHF. The CDR3 DNA follows: TGTGCCAGCTCCTCCGGGACCCCGGGAGGTCAGCCCCAGCATTTT.

This chain connects TRBV5-5 to TRBJ2-3, with TRBD2 identical over 9 bases. The germline V gene encodes CDR1 SGHKS and CDR2 YYEKEE (reference sequence). V lost 4 bases and J lost 3; bases outside the gene matches: 12. The CDR3 is 17 amino acids. The CDR3 sequence: CASSVSGTSSGTDTQYF. For the CDR3, the DNA is TGTGCCAGCAGCGTTTCCGGGACTAGCAGTGGGACAGATACGCAGTATTTT. The full variable domain, rest sourced from reference TRBV5-5 and TRBJ2-3, is DAGVTQSPTHLIKTRGQQVTLRCSPISGHKSVSWYQQVLGQGPQFIFQYYEKEERGRGNFPDRFSARQFPNYSSELNVNALLLGDSALYLCASSVSGTSSGTDTQYFGPGTRLTVL.

The chain carries TRBV7-6 and TRBJ1-2, with 9 bases that match TRBD1. J gave up 0 bases and V 5 bases, and 13 bases lay outside the gene matches. CDR1 and CDR2 from the germline V gene are SGHVS and FNYEAQ. The CDR3 consists of 18 residues. The CDR3, as DNA: TGTGCCAGCAGCCGCGTCCCGGGACAGGGACCGGCTAACTATGGCTACACCTTC. It codes for CASSRVPGQGPANYGYTF.

The genes are TRBV28 and TRBJ2-1, with a weak D call TRBD2 (5 bases). This CDR3 spans 12 amino acids. Germline V lookup: CDR1 MDHEN, CDR2 SYDVKM. With 2 bases removed from V and 6 bases from J, the gap between germline ends came to 5 bases. The CDR3 region is CASSLRGNEQFF. DNA of the CDR3: TGTGCCAGCAGTTTACGGGGCAATGAGCAGTTCTTC.